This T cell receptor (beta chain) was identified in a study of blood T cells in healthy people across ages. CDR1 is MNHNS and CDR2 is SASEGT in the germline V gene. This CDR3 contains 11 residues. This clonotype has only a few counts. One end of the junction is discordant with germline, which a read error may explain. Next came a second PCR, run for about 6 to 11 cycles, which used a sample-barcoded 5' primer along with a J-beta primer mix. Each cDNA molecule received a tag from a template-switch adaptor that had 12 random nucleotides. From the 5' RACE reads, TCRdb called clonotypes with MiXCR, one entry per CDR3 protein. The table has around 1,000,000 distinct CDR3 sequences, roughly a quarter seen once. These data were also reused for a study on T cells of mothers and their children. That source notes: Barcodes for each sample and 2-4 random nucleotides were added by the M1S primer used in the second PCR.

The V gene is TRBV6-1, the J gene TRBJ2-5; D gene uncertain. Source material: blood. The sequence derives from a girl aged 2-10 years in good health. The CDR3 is CTSTKGETQYF. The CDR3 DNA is TGTACCAGCACTAAGGGAGAGACCCAGTACTTC.